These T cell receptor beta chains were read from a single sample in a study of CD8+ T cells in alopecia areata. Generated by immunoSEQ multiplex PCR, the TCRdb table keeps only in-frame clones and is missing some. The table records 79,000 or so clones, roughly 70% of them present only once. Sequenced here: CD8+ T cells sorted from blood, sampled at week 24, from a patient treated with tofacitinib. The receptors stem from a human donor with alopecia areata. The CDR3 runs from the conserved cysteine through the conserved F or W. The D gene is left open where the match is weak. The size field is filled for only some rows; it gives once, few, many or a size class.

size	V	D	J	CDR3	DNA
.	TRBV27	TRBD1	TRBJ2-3	CASSRDRGLGGTDTQYF	TGTGCCAGCAGTCGGGACAGGGGGCTTGGGGGCACAGATACGCAGTATTTT
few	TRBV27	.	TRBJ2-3	CASSLIGADTQYF	TGTGCCAGCAGTTTAATTGGAGCAGATACGCAGTATTTT
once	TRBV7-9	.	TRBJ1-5	CASSSTVSNQPQHF	TGTGCCAGCAGCTCTACAGTTAGCAATCAGCCCCAGCATTTT
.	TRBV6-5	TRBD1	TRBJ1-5	CASSPRGRNQPQHF	TGTGCCAGCAGCCCAAGGGGGCGAAATCAGCCCCAGCATTTT
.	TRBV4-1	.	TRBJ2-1	CASSQEGQGSNEQFF	TGCGCCAGCAGCCAAGAAGGTCAGGGCTCCAATGAGCAGTTCTTC
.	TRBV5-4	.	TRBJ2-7	CASSDRDTYEQYF	TGTGCCAGCAGCGACCGGGACACCTACGAGCAGTACTTC
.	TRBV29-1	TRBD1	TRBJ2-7	CSVVPLRQGAYEQYF	TGCAGCGTTGTACCCCTCAGACAGGGGGCCTACGAGCAGTACTTC
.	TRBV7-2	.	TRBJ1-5	CASSLARTRYSNQPQHF	TGTGCCAGCAGCTTAGCCCGGACCCGCTATAGCAATCAGCCCCAGCATTTT
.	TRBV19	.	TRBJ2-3	CAGSQHPEGVGSSTDTQYF	TGTGCCGGTAGTCAACACCCGGAGGGCGTCGGTTCTAGCACAGATACGCAGTATTTT
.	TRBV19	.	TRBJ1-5	CASSMAGAGNQPQHF	TGTGCCAGTAGTATGGCTGGGGCTGGCAATCAGCCCCAGCATTTT
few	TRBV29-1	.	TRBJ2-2	CSVEDYGRGGTGELFF	TGCAGCGTTGAAGACTACGGGAGAGGTGGCACCGGGGAGCTGTTTTTT
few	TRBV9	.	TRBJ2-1	CASSVGGGTISQFF	TGTGCCAGCAGCGTAGGAGGGGGGACTATTTCGCAGTTCTTC
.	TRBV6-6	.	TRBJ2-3	CASTHGSFSTDTRYF	TGTGCCAGCACCCATGGAAGCTTTAGCACAGATACGCGGTATTTT
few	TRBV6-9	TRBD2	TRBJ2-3	CASTTSAPSDTQYF	TGTGCCAGCACCACTAGCGCCCCTTCAGATACGCAGTATTTT
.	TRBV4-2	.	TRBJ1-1	CASSPGGPGYTEAFF	TGTGCCAGCAGCCCGGGGGGGCCAGGCTACACTGAAGCTTTCTTT
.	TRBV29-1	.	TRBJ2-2	CSVELDTGELFF	TGCAGCGTTGAGTTAGACACCGGGGAGCTGTTTTTT
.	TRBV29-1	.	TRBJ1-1	CSVEDRAMNTEAFF	TGCAGCGTTGAAGATCGGGCCATGAACACTGAAGCTTTCTTT
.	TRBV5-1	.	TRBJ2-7	CASSLGQGMNEQYF	TGCGCCAGCAGCTTGGGGCAGGGGATGAACGAGCAGTACTTC
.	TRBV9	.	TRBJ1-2	CASSVVGFGYTF	TGTGCCAGCAGCGTTGTGGGTTTTGGCTACACCTTC
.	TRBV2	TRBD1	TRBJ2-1	CASSDTGTGANNEQFF	TGTGCCAGCAGTGATACCGGGACAGGGGCAAACAATGAGCAGTTCTTC
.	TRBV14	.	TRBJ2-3	CASSQASFTDTQYF	TGTGCCAGCAGCCAAGCCAGCTTTACAGATACGCAGTATTTT
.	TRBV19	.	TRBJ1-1	CASSIRGENPEAFF	TGTGCCAGTAGTATAAGGGGGGAGAACCCTGAAGCTTTCTTT
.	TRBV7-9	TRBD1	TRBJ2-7	CASSLGQGARYEQYF	TGTGCCAGCAGCTTAGGCCAGGGGGCGCGGTACGAGCAGTACTTC
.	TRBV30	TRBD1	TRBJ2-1	CAWSVTGFNEQFF	TGTGCCTGGAGTGTGACAGGGTTCAATGAGCAGTTCTTC
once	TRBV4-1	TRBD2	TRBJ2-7	CASSPKVAGGTPPYSYEQYF	TGCGCCAGCAGCCCTAAGGTAGCGGGGGGGACACCACCATACTCCTACGAGCAGTACTTC
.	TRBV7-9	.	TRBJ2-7	CASSLAWGGSYEQYF	TGTGCCAGCAGCTTAGCTTGGGGCGGATCCTACGAGCAGTACTTC
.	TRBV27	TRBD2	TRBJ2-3	CASSSVASGADTQYF	TGTGCCAGCAGCTCAGTAGCTAGCGGGGCAGATACGCAGTATTTT
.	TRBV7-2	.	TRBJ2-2	CAHRIANTGELFF	TGTGCCCACAGGATCGCGAACACCGGGGAGCTGTTTTTT
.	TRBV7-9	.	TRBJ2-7	CASGAGYRAEQYF	TGTGCCAGCGGAGCGGGTTACAGGGCCGAGCAGTACTTC